The rows below give T cell receptor beta chains drawn from one sample of a study of Tregs in tolerant kidney transplant recipients. Clones were sequenced by immunoSEQ multiplex PCR, and TCRdb holds only the in-frame ones, with some missing. The profile covers tens of thousands of clones, with more than 70% appearing a single time and under 4.5% taken by the ten largest. The material was CD4+ T cells from blood (PBMCs), obtained 6 months after the transplant. These receptors were collected from a human patient who received a combined kidney and bone marrow transplant. Some T cells may be supplied by the graft donor. Each CDR3 is given with its conserved first and last residue. A D gene is named only where the DNA matches it firmly. A clone size is listed for some rows: how often the clone was seen (once, few, many), or a class if it is expanded.

len	v_gene	j_gene	d_gene	abundance	CDR3nt	CDR3aa
14	TRBV2	TRBJ2-5	TRBD1	NA	TGTGCCAGCAGAGTGACAGGGGGCGAAGAGACCCAGTACTTC	CASRVTGGEETQYF
15	TRBV6-4	TRBJ2-3	TRBD2	NA	TGTGCCAGCAGCCCCCGAGCGGGAGCATCAGATACGCAGTATTTT	CASSPRAGASDTQYF
14	TRBV19	TRBJ2-7	NA	NA	TGTGCCAGTAGCTTAACTTTCGCGTCGGGGGAGCAGTACTTC	CASSLTFASGEQYF
14	TRBV18	TRBJ2-3	TRBD1	NA	TGTGCCAGCTCCGGGACAGGGCGCACAGATACGCAGTATTTT	CASSGTGRTDTQYF
12	TRBV11-2	TRBJ2-7	TRBD2	NA	TGTGCCAGCAGCTTAGATCACAGTAGCGGGGACTTC	CASSLDHSSGDF
14	TRBV29-1	TRBJ1-2	NA	NA	TGCAGCGTTGAGGTGGGCAGGGTCGGCTATGGCTACACCTTC	CSVEVGRVGYGYTF
13	TRBV6-5	TRBJ1-2	NA	NA	TGTGCCAGCAGTTACGACAGTCTCTATGGCTACACCTTC	CASSYDSLYGYTF
16	TRBV6-7	TRBJ1-2	NA	NA	TGTGCCAGCAGTTACTCGACCCCCACAGGACGATCCGGCTACACCTTC	CASSYSTPTGRSGYTF
14	TRBV14	TRBJ1-1	TRBD1	NA	TGTGCCAGCAGCCAAGAAGGGGGCTGGACTGAAGCTTTCTTT	CASSQEGGWTEAFF
17	TRBV27	TRBJ1-6	TRBD1	once	TGTGCCAGCAGTTTAGTGGACAGGGGGCTGGATAATTCACCCCTCCACTTT	CASSLVDRGLDNSPLHF
16	TRBV5-1	TRBJ2-4	TRBD1	few	TGCGCCAGCAGCTGGGGGTGGGACAGGGTAGGGGACATTCAGTACTTC	CASSWGWDRVGDIQYF
15	TRBV7-3	TRBJ2-1	TRBD2	NA	TGTGCCAGCAGCCGACTAGCGGGGGAGTACAATGAGCAGTTCTTC	CASSRLAGEYNEQFF
16	TRBV5-4	TRBJ2-4	TRBD1	NA	TGTGCCAGCAGCGGGCTCCGGGACAGGGGACGAAACATTCAGTACTTC	CASSGLRDRGRNIQYF
15	TRBV28	TRBJ1-5	NA	once	TGTGCCAGCAGCAGACCCCCAGGGAGCAATCAGCCCCAGCATTTT	CASSRPPGSNQPQHF
17	TRBV19	TRBJ2-2	TRBD1	NA	TGTGCCAGTAGTATAGAAAGGGCGAGACAGGGTACCGGGGAGTTGTTTTTT	CASSIERARQGTGELFF
19	TRBV7-8	TRBJ2-7	TRBD1	NA	TGTGCCAGCAGCTATTCGACAGGGGGAGAGCGCAAGCTACTGTACGAGCAGTACTTC	CASSYSTGGERKLLYEQYF
15	TRBV6-5	TRBJ1-5	TRBD1	NA	TGTGCCAGCAGTTACTCCGGACAGGGACATCAGCCCCAGCATTTT	CASSYSGQGHQPQHF
16	TRBV4-3	TRBJ2-1	TRBD2	once	TGCGCCAGCAGCCAAGATATAACGGGGACTAGCAATGAGCAGTTCTTC	CASSQDITGTSNEQFF
15	TRBV15	TRBJ2-7	NA	NA	TGTGCCACCAGCAGAGATTCCAGCGGTTACTACGAGCAGTACTTC	CATSRDSSGYYEQYF
15	TRBV6-7	TRBJ1-5	NA	NA	TGTGCCAGCAGTGACCGGGACATAAGCAATCAGCCCCAGCATTTT	CASSDRDISNQPQHF
15	TRBV9	TRBJ1-5	TRBD1	NA	TGTGCCAGCAGCGTAGAGGGGGCCAAGGGGCAGCCCCAGCATTTT	CASSVEGAKGQPQHF
14	TRBV14	TRBJ2-5	TRBD1	NA	TGTGCCAGCAGCCAGGGACAGCAGATAGAGACCCAGTACTTC	CASSQGQQIETQYF
16	TRBV7-2	TRBJ2-2	TRBD1	NA	TGTGCCAGCAGCTTACGACAGGGGATCAACACCGGGGAGCTGTTTTTT	CASSLRQGINTGELFF
15	TRBV9	TRBJ2-1	NA	once	TGTGCCAGCAGCCCCCGAATCGCTATCCCCAATGAGCAGTTCTTC	CASSPRIAIPNEQFF
15	TRBV27	TRBJ2-1	TRBD2	NA	TGTGCCAGCAGTCACCCGGGACTAGCCGGAAATGAGCAGTTCTTC	CASSHPGLAGNEQFF
17	TRBV11-3	TRBJ2-5	TRBD2	NA	TGTGCCAGCAGCAAAAAGACTAGCGGGAGTGCGAAAGAGACCCAGTACTTC	CASSKKTSGSAKETQYF
22	TRBV19	TRBJ1-5	TRBD1	once	TGTGCCAGTAGTATAGCCCCCCGCATCTTAAATTCGGGACAGGCCTTCAATCAGCCCCAGCATTTT	CASSIAPRILNSGQAFNQPQHF